This is a list of T cell receptor beta chains from one sample in a study of cytomegalovirus exposure and HLA in healthy donors. TCRdb keeps only in-frame clones here, not all; method: immunoSEQ multiplex PCR. The repertoire has approximately 190,000 clones, 65% to 90% of them found once; the top ten carry about 6%. What was sequenced was PBMCs. The receptors originated from a man in his forties in good health and CMV-seropositive. CDR3s leave out the opening cysteine and the closing phenylalanine or tryptophan. The size entry is marked missing in some rows and otherwise reads once, few, many or a size class.

J gene | V gene | clone size | CDR3 length | CDR3 protein
TRBJ2-3 | TRBV7-3 | - | 14 | ASSSSGGPSTDTQY
TRBJ2-2 | TRBV18 | - | 15 | ASSQAGLSIKTGELF
TRBJ1-5 | TRBV28 | - | 13 | ASSNQGGRNQPQH
TRBJ2-5 | TRBV27 | - | 12 | ASSPNTGLETQY
TRBJ2-7 | TRBV2 | - | 12 | ATSNGDSRGEQY
TRBJ1-1 | TRBV9 | - | 11 | ASSATKDSEAF
TRBJ2-7 | TRBV4-3 | - | 13 | ASSQDGRAGYEQY
TRBJ2-3 | TRBV9 | - | 13 | ASSEKTGRTDTQY
TRBJ2-3 | TRBV5-6 | - | 13 | ASSYRQGFTDTQY
TRBJ1-1 | TRBV21-1 | - | 13 | ASGLGGHPITEAF
TRBJ1-6 | TRBV9 | - | 13 | ASSVAGSYNSPLH
TRBJ1-5 | TRBV5-1 | - | 11 | ASSLWGRGPQH
TRBJ1-3 | TRBV7-9 | - | 13 | ASSPTGDSGNTIY
TRBJ2-5 | TRBV23-1 | - | 15 | ASSHLTGRRLQETQY
TRBJ2-7 | TRBV11-2 | - | 14 | ASSHVHGGLSYEQY
TRBJ2-7 | TRBV5-6 | - | 14 | ASSLEAGGGPNEQY
TRBJ1-6 | TRBV6-1 | once | 11 | ASSGLYNSPLH
TRBJ1-4 | TRBV6-6 | few | 14 | ASSPKRRATNEKLF
TRBJ2-1 | TRBV7-2 | - | 13 | ASSPIAGGYNEQF
TRBJ1-5 | TRBV13 | - | 12 | ASSLQGAAQPQH
TRBJ1-1 | TRBV7-2 | - | 10 | ASSLGATEAF
TRBJ1-1 | TRBV5-4 | - | 13 | ASSLDPGGKTEAF
TRBJ2-4 | TRBV9 | - | 14 | ASSVEPGVTKNIQY
TRBJ1-5 | TRBV19 | - | 13 | ASRNRDFSNQPQH
TRBJ2-3 | TRBV20-1 | - | 9 | SATEGTTLH
TRBJ2-1 | TRBV9 | - | 14 | ASSVGAAGGNNEQF
TRBJ1-1 | TRBV28 | - | 13 | ASSQGGALNTEAF
TRBJ2-5 | TRBV28 | - | 12 | ASSFFRGKETQY
TRBJ2-7 | TRBV11-2 | - | 13 | ASTIIGVASYEQY
TRBJ2-2 | TRBV4-1 | - | 13 | ASSRDRLITGELF
TRBJ1-6 | TRBV5-6 | - | 13 | ASSLGSSYNSPLH